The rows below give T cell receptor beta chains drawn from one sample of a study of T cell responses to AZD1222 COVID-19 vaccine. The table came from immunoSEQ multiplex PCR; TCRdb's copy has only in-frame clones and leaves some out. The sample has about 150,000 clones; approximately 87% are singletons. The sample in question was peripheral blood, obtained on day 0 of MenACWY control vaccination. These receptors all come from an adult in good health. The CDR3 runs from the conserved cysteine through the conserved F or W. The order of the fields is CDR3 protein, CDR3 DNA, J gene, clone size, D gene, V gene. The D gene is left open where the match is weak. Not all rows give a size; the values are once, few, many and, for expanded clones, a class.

cdr3_aa: CASSEVSSNTEAFF
cdr3_nt: TGTGCCAGCAGTGAAGTGAGTAGTAACACTGAAGCTTTCTTT
j_call: TRBJ1-1
clone_size: .
d_call: .
v_call: TRBV9

cdr3_aa: CASSLESGNTIYF
cdr3_nt: TGCGCCAGCAGTCTAGAGTCTGGAAACACCATATATTTT
j_call: TRBJ1-3
clone_size: once
d_call: .
v_call: TRBV23-1

cdr3_aa: CASGSPRGPRYSEQFF
cdr3_nt: TGTGCTAGTGGGTCCCCCAGGGGGCCCAGGTACAGTGAGCAGTTCTTC
j_call: TRBJ2-1
clone_size: .
d_call: TRBD1
v_call: TRBV12-5

cdr3_aa: CASFTTGGNTDTQYF
cdr3_nt: TGTGCCAGCTTCACCACGGGGGGTAACACAGATACGCAGTATTTT
j_call: TRBJ2-3
clone_size: once
d_call: TRBD2
v_call: TRBV28

cdr3_aa: CASRGGGVNEKLFF
cdr3_nt: TGTGCCAGCAGGGGAGGGGGAGTCAATGAAAAACTGTTTTTT
j_call: TRBJ1-4
clone_size: .
d_call: .
v_call: TRBV2

cdr3_aa: CASGPGTAGEQYF
cdr3_nt: TGTGCCAGCGGTCCCGGGACGGCGGGCGAGCAGTACTTC
j_call: TRBJ2-7
clone_size: .
d_call: .
v_call: TRBV3-1/TRBV3-2

cdr3_aa: CASSGIRGRGYGYTF
cdr3_nt: TGCGCCAGCAGCGGAATCAGGGGGCGCGGCTATGGCTACACCTTC
j_call: TRBJ1-2
clone_size: .
d_call: TRBD1
v_call: TRBV5-1

cdr3_aa: CATSDAGTPYGYTF
cdr3_nt: TGTGCCACCAGTGATGCCGGGACACCCTATGGCTACACCTTC
j_call: TRBJ1-2
clone_size: .
d_call: .
v_call: TRBV24-1

cdr3_aa: CASSRVTGEAFF
cdr3_nt: TGTGCCAGCAGCCGGGTCACGGGTGAAGCTTTCTTT
j_call: TRBJ1-1
clone_size: .
d_call: .
v_call: TRBV4-2

cdr3_aa: CASSLDGSYTGELFF
cdr3_nt: TGTGCCAGCAGCTTGGACGGGAGTTACACCGGGGAGCTGTTTTTT
j_call: TRBJ2-2
clone_size: .
d_call: .
v_call: TRBV5-6

cdr3_aa: CASSRHKGTSGGDSYEQYF
cdr3_nt: TGTGCCAGCAGCCGCCATAAGGGGACTAGCGGGGGTGACTCCTACGAGCAGTACTTC
j_call: TRBJ2-7
clone_size: once
d_call: TRBD2
v_call: TRBV7-9

cdr3_aa: CASSPGGGANQPQHF
cdr3_nt: TGTGCCAGCAGCCCGGGGGGCGGGGCCAATCAGCCCCAGCATTTT
j_call: TRBJ1-5
clone_size: .
d_call: .
v_call: TRBV9

cdr3_aa: CASSFGQKPNYGYTF
cdr3_nt: TGTGCCAGCAGCTTCGGACAGAAGCCTAACTATGGCTACACCTTC
j_call: TRBJ1-2
clone_size: .
d_call: .
v_call: TRBV5-6

cdr3_aa: CASSQDPVAEAFF
cdr3_nt: TGTGCCAGCAGTCAGGACCCGGTGGCTGAAGCTTTCTTT
j_call: TRBJ1-1
clone_size: .
d_call: .
v_call: TRBV2

cdr3_aa: CASSRSSYNEQFF
cdr3_nt: TGTGCCAGCAGCCGGAGCTCCTACAATGAGCAGTTCTTC
j_call: TRBJ2-1
clone_size: .
d_call: .
v_call: TRBV7-8

cdr3_aa: CASSSTGTGFGYTF
cdr3_nt: TGTGCCAGCAGCTCGACCGGGACAGGGTTCGGCTACACCTTC
j_call: TRBJ1-2
clone_size: .
d_call: TRBD1
v_call: TRBV5-4

cdr3_aa: CASRSRRAQPQHF
cdr3_nt: TGTGCAAGTCGCTCAAGGCGGGCTCAGCCCCAGCATTTT
j_call: TRBJ1-5
clone_size: .
d_call: .
v_call: TRBV12-2

cdr3_aa: CSVFSGRADNEQFF
cdr3_nt: TGCAGCGTTTTTAGCGGGAGGGCCGACAATGAGCAGTTCTTC
j_call: TRBJ2-1
clone_size: once
d_call: TRBD2
v_call: TRBV29-1

cdr3_aa: CATLRAGGTEAFF
cdr3_nt: TGTGCCACCCTCAGGGCAGGGGGCACTGAAGCTTTCTTT
j_call: TRBJ1-1
clone_size: .
d_call: TRBD1
v_call: TRBV6-5

cdr3_aa: CSVVPMNTEAFF
cdr3_nt: TGCAGCGTTGTCCCGATGAACACTGAAGCTTTCTTT
j_call: TRBJ1-1
clone_size: .
d_call: .
v_call: TRBV29-1

cdr3_aa: CASSQDTEAFF
cdr3_nt: TGTGCCAGCAGCCAAGACACTGAAGCTTTCTTT
j_call: TRBJ1-1
clone_size: .
d_call: .
v_call: TRBV6-5

cdr3_aa: CASRPRVGHQPQHF
cdr3_nt: TGTGCCAGCCGACCCAGGGTAGGGCATCAGCCCCAGCATTTT
j_call: TRBJ1-5
clone_size: .
d_call: .
v_call: TRBV6-5

cdr3_aa: CASSATQGARVTGELFF
cdr3_nt: TGCGCCAGCAGCGCAACACAGGGGGCGCGCGTCACCGGGGAGCTGTTTTTT
j_call: TRBJ2-2
clone_size: .
d_call: TRBD1
v_call: TRBV5-1

cdr3_aa: CSAMAVGTQYF
cdr3_nt: TGCAGTGCTATGGCCGTCGGGACCCAGTACTTC
j_call: TRBJ2-5
clone_size: .
d_call: .
v_call: TRBV20-1

cdr3_aa: CASSLDAGWSDSGNTIYF
cdr3_nt: TGTGCCAGCAGCTTAGACGCGGGATGGAGTGACTCTGGAAACACCATATATTTT
j_call: TRBJ1-3
clone_size: .
d_call: .
v_call: TRBV11-2

cdr3_aa: CASSEAPLLEQYF
cdr3_nt: TGTGCCAGCAGTGAAGCGCCCCTTTTGGAGCAGTACTTC
j_call: TRBJ2-7
clone_size: .
d_call: .
v_call: TRBV6-1

cdr3_aa: CASSYQGMNTEAFF
cdr3_nt: TGTGCCAGCAGTTACCAGGGGATGAACACTGAAGCTTTCTTT
j_call: TRBJ1-1
clone_size: once
d_call: .
v_call: TRBV6-5

cdr3_aa: CASSLTRGESGAFF
cdr3_nt: TGCGCCAGCAGCTTGACCAGGGGAGAAAGTGGAGCTTTCTTT
j_call: TRBJ1-1
clone_size: .
d_call: .
v_call: TRBV5-1

cdr3_aa: CASGPTGYYGYTF
cdr3_nt: TGTGCCAGCGGACCTACAGGGTACTATGGCTACACCTTC
j_call: TRBJ1-2
clone_size: .
d_call: .
v_call: TRBV6-5

cdr3_aa: CASSSWASGEQYF
cdr3_nt: TGTGCCAGCAGCTCCTGGGCTAGTGGCGAGCAGTACTTC
j_call: TRBJ2-7
clone_size: once
d_call: .
v_call: TRBV27

cdr3_aa: CASSLDQTGATLNTEAFF
cdr3_nt: TGTGCCAGCAGCTTAGATCAAACAGGGGCGACTCTCAACACTGAAGCTTTCTTT
j_call: TRBJ1-1
clone_size: .
d_call: TRBD1
v_call: TRBV11-3

cdr3_aa: CASSQGPGKYGYTF
cdr3_nt: TGTGCCAGCAGCCAAGGCCCCGGGAAATATGGCTACACCTTC
j_call: TRBJ1-2
clone_size: .
d_call: .
v_call: TRBV3-1/TRBV3-2

cdr3_aa: CASSLVANTEAFF
cdr3_nt: TGTGCCAGCAGCTTGGTGGCGAACACTGAAGCTTTCTTT
j_call: TRBJ1-1
clone_size: once
d_call: .
v_call: TRBV5-4

cdr3_aa: CASSLRDRSVPNYGYTF
cdr3_nt: TGTGCCAGCAGTTTAAGGGACAGATCAGTACCTAACTATGGCTACACCTTC
j_call: TRBJ1-2
clone_size: .
d_call: TRBD1
v_call: TRBV28

cdr3_aa: CASSRRSGTDTQYF
cdr3_nt: TGCGCCAGCAGCCGGCGGTCGGGCACAGATACGCAGTATTTT
j_call: TRBJ2-3
clone_size: .
d_call: .
v_call: TRBV5-1

cdr3_aa: CASTPRSGSSDTQYF
cdr3_nt: TGTGCCAGCACACCAAGGAGCGGGAGCTCAGATACGCAGTATTTT
j_call: TRBJ2-3
clone_size: .
d_call: TRBD2
v_call: TRBV7-9

cdr3_aa: CASSLFGPGSSPTEAFF
cdr3_nt: TGTGCCAGCAGTTTATTTGGGCCAGGATCCTCCCCCACTGAAGCTTTCTTT
j_call: TRBJ1-1
clone_size: .
d_call: .
v_call: TRBV27

cdr3_aa: CASSQYETGAAYGYTF
cdr3_nt: TGTGCCAGCAGCCAATACGAGACAGGGGCTGCCTATGGCTACACCTTC
j_call: TRBJ1-2
clone_size: .
d_call: TRBD1
v_call: TRBV3-1/TRBV3-2

cdr3_aa: CASSTSGLWGLTGELFF
cdr3_nt: TGTGCCAGTAGTACCTCGGGACTTTGGGGTCTCACCGGGGAGCTGTTTTTT
j_call: TRBJ2-2
clone_size: .
d_call: .
v_call: TRBV19

cdr3_aa: CASSAGPAIGELFF
cdr3_nt: TGTGCCAGTAGTGCAGGCCCCGCTATCGGGGAGCTGTTTTTT
j_call: TRBJ2-2
clone_size: once
d_call: .
v_call: TRBV19

cdr3_aa: CASSQDPGATDTQYF
cdr3_nt: TGCGCCAGCAGCCAAGATCCTGGGGCCACAGATACGCAGTATTTT
j_call: TRBJ2-3
clone_size: .
d_call: .
v_call: TRBV4-1

cdr3_aa: CASSLLGQGDSPLHF
cdr3_nt: TGTGCCAGCAGCTTATTGGGACAGGGAGATTCACCCCTCCACTTT
j_call: TRBJ1-6
clone_size: .
d_call: TRBD1
v_call: TRBV7-9

cdr3_aa: CASTRNRGETQYF
cdr3_nt: TGTGCCAGCACACGAAACAGGGGAGAGACCCAGTACTTC
j_call: TRBJ2-5
clone_size: .
d_call: TRBD1
v_call: TRBV6-5

cdr3_aa: CASSGQGAGYGYTF
cdr3_nt: TGTGCCAGCAGCGGACAGGGTGCGGGCTATGGCTACACCTTC
j_call: TRBJ1-2
clone_size: .
d_call: TRBD1
v_call: TRBV9

cdr3_aa: CATSRDQGTGYEQFF
cdr3_nt: TGTGCCACCAGCAGAGATCAGGGGACAGGTTACGAGCAGTTCTTC
j_call: TRBJ2-1
clone_size: .
d_call: TRBD1
v_call: TRBV15

cdr3_aa: CASSLVGVEKLFF
cdr3_nt: TGCGCCAGCAGCTTGGTGGGGGTTGAAAAACTGTTTTTT
j_call: TRBJ1-4
clone_size: .
d_call: .
v_call: TRBV5-1

cdr3_aa: CASSLSGIKSSYNEQFF
cdr3_nt: TGTGCCAGCAGTTTATCCGGCATAAAGAGCTCCTACAATGAGCAGTTCTTC
j_call: TRBJ2-1
clone_size: .
d_call: .
v_call: TRBV27

cdr3_aa: CAWSRGGGNQPQHF
cdr3_nt: TGTGCCTGGAGCCGGGGGGGAGGCAATCAGCCCCAGCATTTT
j_call: TRBJ1-5
clone_size: once
d_call: .
v_call: TRBV30

cdr3_aa: CASSLTGNQPQHF
cdr3_nt: TGTGCCAGCAGCTTAACAGGGAATCAGCCCCAGCATTTT
j_call: TRBJ1-5
clone_size: few
d_call: .
v_call: TRBV7-9

cdr3_aa: CASSLGRDIGELFF
cdr3_nt: TGTGCCAGCAGCTTGGGTCGGGATATCGGGGAGCTGTTTTTT
j_call: TRBJ2-2
clone_size: .
d_call: .
v_call: TRBV5-4

cdr3_aa: CASSRRGGTLNNEQFF
cdr3_nt: TGTGCCAGCAGCCGGCGGGGGGGGACCTTAAACAATGAGCAGTTCTTC
j_call: TRBJ2-1
clone_size: .
d_call: TRBD2
v_call: TRBV7-2

cdr3_aa: CASRGDTEAFF
cdr3_nt: TGTGCCAGCAGGGGGGACACTGAAGCTTTCTTT
j_call: TRBJ1-1
clone_size: .
d_call: .
v_call: TRBV11-3

cdr3_aa: CSVAGGVGYGYTF
cdr3_nt: TGCAGCGTTGCGGGGGGCGTTGGCTATGGCTACACCTTC
j_call: TRBJ1-2
clone_size: .
d_call: .
v_call: TRBV29-1

cdr3_aa: CASSFKRPDTDTQYF
cdr3_nt: TGTGCCAGCAGCTTTAAACGGCCAGACACAGATACGCAGTATTTT
j_call: TRBJ2-3
clone_size: .
d_call: .
v_call: TRBV7-8

cdr3_aa: CASSPWGLHNEKLFF
cdr3_nt: TGTGCCAGCAGTCCCTGGGGTCTACATAATGAAAAACTGTTTTTT
j_call: TRBJ1-4
clone_size: once
d_call: .
v_call: TRBV3-1/TRBV3-2